The 22 T cell receptor beta chains listed next were all sequenced from one sample in a study of T-cell memory formation after mild COVID-19 listed by TCRdb under 2021. The library was made by 5' RACE. The sequencing machine was an Illumina NovaSeq 6000. Through fastp at Q25 and MiXCR, TCRdb rebuilt clones from the public reads, retaining in-frame beta chains. Rows merge per CDR3 protein into single entries with the most common DNA and genes. Here the sample has some 130,000 distinct CDR3 sequences; approximately 15% occur a single time. The ten largest clonotypes hold approximately 13% of the sample. The sequenced sample was PBMCs or a T cell subset sorted from them (not recorded which). Receptors originate from an adult woman who had mild COVID-19 (a few samples of this study predate the infection). The sample titles of this study are shuffled in the database, so cell type and time point are left out; the donor was told from shared clones.

This clonotype was seen a handful of times. This chain links TRBV3-1 with TRBJ1-2; D perhaps matches TRBD1 (5 bases). This CDR3 region has 17 residues. The germline V gene encodes CDR1 LGHDT and CDR2 YNNKEL (reference sequence). V lost 0 bases and J 3 bases, leaving 17 bases between the germline ends. The CDR3 here is CASSQDLEVGGYYGYTF. CDR3 in DNA: TGTGCCAGCAGCCAAGATTTAGAGGTTGGGGGGTACTATGGCTACACCTTC.

The chain has TRBV29-1 and TRBJ1-4; D is unclear. V lost 5 bases to trimming and J lost 8 bases, with 15 bases between them. Germline values: CDR1 SQVTM, CDR2 ANQGSEA. This CDR3 contains 13 residues. As DNA, the CDR3 is TGCAGCGTTTCCCTCAGTGATTACGAAAAACTGTTTTTT. Its protein product is CSVSLSDYEKLFF.

This sequence joins TRBV4-3 and TRBJ2-3, with 11 bases that match TRBD2. This CDR3 contains 15 residues. J gave up 4 bases and V 8 bases, and 8 bases lay outside the gene matches. Germline V gene sequence: CDR1 LGHNA, CDR2 YSLEER. The CDR3 spells CASSPGLAESDTQYF. The CDR3 coding sequence is TGCGCCAGCTCTCCGGGACTAGCGGAATCAGATACGCAGTATTTT.

This rearrangement joins TRBV4-2 to TRBJ2-5, with a possible D match to TRBD1 (5 bases). With 0 bases removed from V and 3 bases from J, the gap between germline ends came to 8 bases. CDR1 LGHNA and CDR2 YNFKEQ come from the germline V gene. The CDR3 contains 14 residues. CDR3 residues: CASSQEVREETQYF. The CDR3, as DNA: TGTGCCAGCAGCCAAGAGGTCAGGGAAGAGACCCAGTACTTC.

This clonotype occurred many times. The chain uses TRBV4-1 and TRBJ2-4; D is undetermined. CDR3 length equals 14 residues. V was pared by 3 bases and J by 0 bases, with 6 bases between. Germline loops: CDR1 MGHRA, CDR2 YSYEKL. The CDR3 here is CASSQPLAKNIQYF. DNA for the CDR3: TGCGCCAGCAGCCAGCCCCTAGCCAAAAACATTCAGTACTTC.

This clonotype has only a few counts. The chain is built from TRBV3-1 and TRBJ2-1, with 13 nucleotides matching TRBD2. This CDR3 comprises 17 residues. Germline V gene sequence: CDR1 LGHDT, CDR2 YNNKEL (reference sequence). With V trimmed by 3 bases and J by 9 bases, 11 bases remained unmatched. The DNA for the CDR3 is TGTGCCAGCAGCCACTCCGGGACTAGCGGGATCGGGAGTGAGCAGTTCTTC. Residues: CASSHSGTSGIGSEQFF.

This clonotype came up a few times. This rearrangement joins TRBV13 to TRBJ2-7, with unresolved D. V was cut by 1 base and J by 3 bases, with 10 bases left in between. The CDR3 runs to 14 residues. The germline V gene encodes CDR1 PRHDT and CDR2 FYEKMQ (reference sequence). CDR3 sequence reads: CASSLDRLNYEQYF. The CDR3, as DNA: TGTGCCAGCAGCTTAGACCGGCTCAACTACGAGCAGTACTTC.

At least ten counts were recorded for this clonotype. The chain couples TRBV12-3 or TRBV12-4 to TRBJ2-7, with D possibly matching TRBD1 (6 bases). This CDR3 region has 15 residues. Trimming removed 5 bases from V and 4 bases from J, with 18 bases in between. CDR3 DNA: TGTGCCAGCAGTCCATATACCTCGGGACAATACGAGCAGTACTTC. The encoded protein is CASSPYTSGQYEQYF.

This clonotype was observed a handful of times. V usage is TRBV4-1 and J usage is TRBJ1-1; a weak D match, TRBD1 (6 bases). Between the trimmed V and J ends, which lost 3 bases and 3 bases, there was a span of 20 bases. CDR3 length: 17 residues. Germline V gives CDR1 MGHRA, CDR2 YSYEKL. The CDR3, as DNA: TGCGCCAGCAGCCAGTTAAGGACAGCGAGATCAGACACTGAAGCTTTCTTT. This codes for CASSQLRTARSDTEAFF.

The V gene is TRBV29-1, the J gene TRBJ1-1; TRBD1 aligns across 9 bases. The CDR3 is made up of 13 amino acids. Trimming removed 7 bases from V and 1 base from J; junction bases left unmatched: 4. The V gene's germline CDR1 is SQVTM and CDR2 ANQGSEA. This CDR3 reads CSATTGGNTEAFF. CDR3 nucleotides: TGCAGCGCTACGACAGGGGGGAACACTGAAGCTTTCTTT.

The chain combines TRBV18 with TRBJ1-1; the D gene is possibly TRBD1 (6 bases). Germline CDR1 reads KGHSH; CDR2 reads LQKENI. The CDR3 totals 15 residues. V dropped 5 bases and J dropped 1 base, with 14 bases sitting between them. The CDR3 reads CASSYVVRGNTEAFF. The CDR3 region has the DNA TGTGCCAGCTCATATGTAGTCAGGGGGAACACTGAAGCTTTCTTT.

This clonotype was seen a few times. As DNA, the CDR3 is TGTGCCAGCAGGCTAATCAGTGAAGGGGAGCTGTTTTTT. Protein sequence: CASRLISEGELFF. The genes are TRBV3-1 and TRBJ2-2; D is undetermined. CDR1 is LGHDT, CDR2 YNNKEL, per germline (reference sequence). This CDR3 comprises 13 residues. V shed 6 bases and J shed 8 bases, with 13 bases lying between them. Looking up the rest from reference TRBV3-1 and TRBJ2-2 gives the full variable domain: DTAVSQTPKYLVTQMGNDKSIKCEQNLGHDTMYWYKQDSKKFLKIMFSYNNKELIINETVPNRFSPKSPDKAHLNLHINSLELGDSAVYFCASRLISEGELFFGEGSRLTVL.

This clonotype was seen a handful of times. This rearrangement joins TRBV12-3 or TRBV12-4 to TRBJ2-2; D gene uncertain. The ends were cut back, 1 base at V and 2 bases at J, with 11 bases in the middle. CDR3 length equals 16 residues. The CDR3 DNA follows: TGTGCCAGCAGTTTAGTCCACCCTAGAAACACCGGGGAGCTGTTTTTT. Protein product: CASSLVHPRNTGELFF.

This clonotype was counted a few times. This rearrangement joins TRBV4-2 to TRBJ2-7, with no clear D. Germline lookup yields CDR1 LGHNA and CDR2 YNFKEQ. The length of the CDR3 is 13 residues. Trimming removed 3 bases at V and 3 bases at J, with 9 bases between. Here the CDR3 reads CASSQGGVYEQYF. The DNA for the CDR3 is TGTGCCAGCAGCCAGGGTGGGGTCTACGAGCAGTACTTC.

The chain carries TRBV7-6 and TRBJ2-1, with unresolved D. Germline lookup yields CDR1 SGHVS and CDR2 FNYEAQ. This CDR3 contains 12 residues. The ends were cut back, 2 bases at V and 8 bases at J, with 7 bases in the middle. The CDR3, as DNA: TGTGCCAGCAGCTTATTGATACATGAGCAGTTCTTC. As protein: CASSLLIHEQFF.

The chain has TRBV5-4 and TRBJ2-7; 9 nucleotides align to TRBD1. J was trimmed by 6 bases and V by 4 bases; bases with no gene match: 5. This CDR3 has 13 amino acids. Germline V gene lookup returns CDR1 SGHNT and CDR2 YYREEE (reference sequence). CDR3 protein: CASSPQTGGEQYF. DNA of the CDR3: TGTGCCAGCAGCCCACAGACAGGGGGCGAGCAGTACTTC.

This clonotype occurred many times. The rearrangement links TRBV2 to TRBJ1-5; 7 bases align to TRBD1. Germline assignment: CDR1 SNHLY and CDR2 FYNNEI. J was trimmed by 7 bases and V by 4 bases; bases with no gene match: 10. The CDR3 extends over 15 amino acids. The chain's CDR3 is CASSVDRVVYQPQHF. Here the CDR3 DNA reads TGTGCCAGCAGTGTAGACAGGGTAGTATACCAGCCCCAGCATTTT. Based on the CDR3 plus reference TRBV2 and TRBJ1-5, the full variable domain is EPEVTQTPSHQVTQMGQEVILRCVPISNHLYFYWYRQILGQKVEFLVSFYNNEISEKSEIFDDQFSVERPDGSNFTLKIRSTKLEDSAMYFCASSVDRVVYQPQHFGDGTRLSIL.

There are a few counts of this clonotype. The rearrangement uses TRBV6-5 and TRBJ2-3; 11 nucleotides agree with TRBD1. Germline V gene data show CDR1 as MNHEY and CDR2 as SVGAGI. V was clipped by 6 bases and J by 5 bases; unmatched bases: 7. This CDR3 is 15 amino acids long. The CDR3: CASRSGTGGKDTQYF. The CDR3 DNA reads as TGTGCCAGCAGGTCCGGGACAGGGGGTAAAGATACGCAGTATTTT.

The V call is TRBV20-1, the J call TRBJ1-1; TRBD1 agrees at 10 bases. The CDR3 spans 15 residues. In germline, CDR1 is DFQATT, CDR2 SNEGSKA (reference sequence). Trimming removed 6 bases from V and 5 bases from J; junction bases left unmatched: 12. DNA of the CDR3: TGCAGTGCCTTGGGGGAAGACAGGGGGCCGACTGAAGCTTTCTTT. It codes for CSALGEDRGPTEAFF.

The gene calls are TRBV10-3 and TRBJ1-1; 9 bases are shared with TRBD1. V was clipped by 11 bases and J by 0 bases; unmatched bases: 4. In germline, CDR1 is ENHRY, CDR2 SYGVKD. CDR3 length: 13 residues. As DNA, the CDR3 is TGTGCCGGCCGGGACAGGGTGAACACTGAAGCTTTCTTT. This gives the protein CAGRDRVNTEAFF.

The chain recombines TRBV9 with TRBJ2-3, with D tentatively TRBD2 (7 bases). The CDR3 is made up of 16 amino acids. V lost 3 bases and J lost 5, with 19 bases in between. CDR1 SGDLS and CDR2 YYNGEE come from the germline V gene. DNA of the CDR3: TGTGCCAGCAGCGAGGGGGAACTACGCGGGGGAGATACGCAGTATTTT. Its translation: CASSEGELRGGDTQYF.

The CDR3 region has the DNA TGCGCCAGCAGCCCCCAGCCCCGTTGGGATGAGCAGTTCTTC. Translation: CASSPQPRWDEQFF. The rearrangement uses TRBV5-1 and TRBJ2-1; D uncertain. Per germline, CDR1 SGHRS and CDR2 YFSETQ. The CDR3 totals 14 residues. Trimming took off 4 bases at V and 8 bases at J, with 16 bases between the two ends.